This T cell receptor (beta chain) was captured by sequencing in a study of T cell changes during pregnancy in multiple sclerosis. The CDR3 contains 14 residues. V was cut by 0 bases and J by 9 bases, with 14 bases left in between. The V gene's germline CDR1 is KGHSH and CDR2 LQKENI. The table came from immunoSEQ multiplex PCR; TCRdb's copy has only in-frame clones and leaves some out. The data show around 69,000 clones, about 92% seen once. This chain connects TRBV18 to TRBJ2-5; the D gene is possibly TRBD2 (5 bases). The sequencing used peripheral blood, collected in the third trimester of pregnancy. The TCR sequence derives from a female donor in good health, enrolled as a control in a pregnancy study. CDR3 coding DNA: TGTGCCAGCTCACCACCTGGCCACCTTAGCGCCCAGTACTTC. Protein product: CASSPPGHLSAQYF.